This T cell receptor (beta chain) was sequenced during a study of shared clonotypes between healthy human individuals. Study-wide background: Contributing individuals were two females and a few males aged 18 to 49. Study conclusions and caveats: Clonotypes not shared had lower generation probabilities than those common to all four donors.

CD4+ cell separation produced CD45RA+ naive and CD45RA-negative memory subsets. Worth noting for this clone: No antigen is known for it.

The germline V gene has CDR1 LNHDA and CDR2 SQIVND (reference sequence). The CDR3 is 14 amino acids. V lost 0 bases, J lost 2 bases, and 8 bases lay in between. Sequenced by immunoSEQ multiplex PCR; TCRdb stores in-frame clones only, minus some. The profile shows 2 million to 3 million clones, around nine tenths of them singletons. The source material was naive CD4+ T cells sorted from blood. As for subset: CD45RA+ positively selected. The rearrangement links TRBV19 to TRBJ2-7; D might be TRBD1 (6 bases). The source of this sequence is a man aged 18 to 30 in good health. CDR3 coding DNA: TGTGCCAGTAGTATAGAGACAGGACCCTACGAGCAGTACTTC. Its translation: CASSIETGPYEQYF.